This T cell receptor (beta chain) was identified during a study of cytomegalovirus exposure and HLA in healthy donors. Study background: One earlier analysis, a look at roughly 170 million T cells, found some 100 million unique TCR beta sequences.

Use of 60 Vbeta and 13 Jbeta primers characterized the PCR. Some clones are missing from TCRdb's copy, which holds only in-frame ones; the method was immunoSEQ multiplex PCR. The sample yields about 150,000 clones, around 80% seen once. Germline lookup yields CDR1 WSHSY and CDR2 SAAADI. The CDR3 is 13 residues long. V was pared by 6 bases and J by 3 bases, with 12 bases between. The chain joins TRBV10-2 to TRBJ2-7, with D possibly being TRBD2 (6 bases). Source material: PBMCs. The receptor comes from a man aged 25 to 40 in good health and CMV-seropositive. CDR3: CASRGRGLYEQYF. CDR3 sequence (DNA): TGCGCCAGCAGGGGGCGGGGTCTCTACGAGCAGTACTTC.